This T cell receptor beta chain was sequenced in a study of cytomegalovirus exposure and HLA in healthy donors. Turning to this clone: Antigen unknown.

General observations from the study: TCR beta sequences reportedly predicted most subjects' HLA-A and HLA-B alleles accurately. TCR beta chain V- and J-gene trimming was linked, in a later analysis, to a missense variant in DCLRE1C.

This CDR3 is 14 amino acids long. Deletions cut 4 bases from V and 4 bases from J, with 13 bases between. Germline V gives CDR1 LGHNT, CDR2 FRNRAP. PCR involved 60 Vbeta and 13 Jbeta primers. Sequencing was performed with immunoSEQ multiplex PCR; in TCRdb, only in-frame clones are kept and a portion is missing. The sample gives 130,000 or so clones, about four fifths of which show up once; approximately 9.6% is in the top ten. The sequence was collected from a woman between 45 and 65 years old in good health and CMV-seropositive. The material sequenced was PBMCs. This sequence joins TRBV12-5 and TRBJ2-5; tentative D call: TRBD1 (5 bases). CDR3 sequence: CASGSLTQGETQYF. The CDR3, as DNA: TGTGCTAGTGGTTCCCTGACCCAGGGAGAGACCCAGTACTTC.